This T cell receptor (beta chain) was sequenced during a study of cytomegalovirus exposure and HLA in healthy donors. Study-level information: It was reported in a later analysis that the same platform had been used for the 120 validation repertoires as for the roughly 670 first-cohort repertoires.

Study-wide points: Investigators reported 164 TCR beta chains as tied to cytomegalovirus. Per published reports, the classifier diagnosed cytomegalovirus status with high specificity and sensitivity.

Profiling relied on immunoSEQ multiplex PCR, and the TCRdb table lists in-frame clones only, not all of them. This table holds fewer than 85,000 clones, about 95% found once. This CDR3 spans 15 amino acids. V gave up 5 bases and J gave up 5 bases; unmatched junction bases: 12. In germline, CDR1 is MNHEY, CDR2 SVGAGI. With regard to this clone: Its target is not known.

The TCR originated in a woman aged 18-29 years in good health and CMV-seronegative. The sample comprised PBMCs. V and J are TRBV6-5 and TRBJ2-7; 7 bases line up with TRBD1. The CDR3 DNA reads as TGTGCCAGCAGTCCCCCCCCAGGGGGTGGCGACGAGCAGTACTTC. Amino acid sequence: CASSPPPGGGDEQYF.